What follows describes a single TCR beta chain. What it binds is not known. Some clones are missing from TCRdb's copy, which holds only in-frame ones; the method was immunoSEQ multiplex PCR. The sample contains 300,000 to 350,000 clones, 75% to 90% of which appear only once. The data were taken from a study of Ad26.COV2.S vaccination and SARS-CoV-2 variants. As for the study in general: Doses of Ad26.COV2.S were injected into muscle once or twice, 56 days apart. Broader study findings: The authors reported substantial breadth in spike-specific CD8+ and CD4+ T cell responses after vaccination. Those who received the vaccine showed greater spike-specific TCR breadth than those given placebo. Non-spike TCR breadth was similar in vaccine and placebo recipients.

Germline CDR1 and CDR2: LNHDA and SQIVND (reference sequence). The V and J ends lost 9 bases and 6 bases respectively, with 12 bases between them. There are 12 residues in the CDR3. Regarding treatment: 19 received Ad26.COV2.S at low or high dose, single or two shots; roughly 5 received placebo; per-sample allocation not given. Sampling was done on day 63 after the first vaccine or placebo injection. The sequencing used peripheral blood, collected in a trial of Ad26.COV2.S vaccine versus placebo. The V gene is TRBV19, the J gene TRBJ2-1; TRBD2 is a possible D gene (5 bases). This receptor was identified in a person aged 18-65 years who received the Ad26.COV2.S COVID-19 vaccine or a placebo. CDR3 sequence (DNA): TGTGCCAGCCACGGGGAGCGCAATGAGCAGTTCTTC. It specifies CASHGERNEQFF.